The 26 T cell receptor beta chains reported below all come from one sample, sequenced in a study of CD8+CD57+ T cells in acquired aplastic anemia. Genomic DNA was employed as the template in profiling TCR beta VDJ and CDR3. Via MiXCR, TCRdb re-called the reads, giving one row per CDR3 protein. Found here are some 130,000 distinct CDR3 sequences, roughly 40% of them singletons; the top ten hold over 6.5%. The sequencing sample was made of sorted CD4+, CD8+, or CD8+CD57+ T cells (not recorded which) from PBMCs. All receptors derive from a human donor in good health, serving as a control.

In this sample, this clonotype turned up many times. This chain connects TRBV11-3 to TRBJ1-2; D is possibly TRBD1 (5 bases). V was shortened by 5 bases and J by 6 bases, with 13 bases between the two germline ends. Germline CDR1 and CDR2: SGHNT and YENEEA. The CDR3 spans 13 residues. CDR3 nucleotide sequence: TGTGCCAGCAGCCCGGGGCCCGTCGATGGCTACACCTTC. This gives the protein CASSPGPVDGYTF.

The CDR3 DNA reads as TGCGCCAGCAGTGACGGCCAGAGCCTCTATGGCTACACCTTC. Its translation is CASSDGQSLYGYTF. The chain recombines TRBV10-2 with TRBJ1-2; no reliable D call. This CDR3 contains 14 residues. Germline V gene data show CDR1 as WSHSY and CDR2 as SAAADI. V was trimmed by 3 bases and J by 4 bases, leaving 12 bases between them.

This clonotype has at least ten counts. The rearrangement joins TRBV5-1 to TRBJ2-7, with 7 bases matching TRBD1. The ends lost 2 bases at V and 3 bases at J; junction bases unmatched: 2. Germline V gives CDR1 SGHRS, CDR2 YFSETQ. The CDR3 is made up of 13 amino acids. CDR3 sequence reads: CASSLTGDYEQYF. The CDR3 bases are TGCGCCAGCAGCTTAACAGGGGACTACGAGCAGTACTTC.

The chain joins TRBV25-1 to TRBJ1-5, with D unresolved. V was cut by 2 bases and J by 6 bases, with 11 bases left in between. The CDR3 covers 14 residues. The germline gives CDR1 MGHDK, CDR2 SYGVNS. The CDR3 loop is CASSEARVGQPQHF. As DNA, the CDR3 is TGTGCCAGCAGTGAAGCCCGGGTCGGTCAGCCCCAGCATTTT.

This clonotype was seen a few times. A much larger clone is a single base away; this may be a read error. In DNA form, the CDR3 reads TGCAGTGCTAGAAACGGGGGAGCACTAGCCAAACACAGTGAGCAGTTCTTC. Amino acids: CSARNGGALAKHSEQFF. This chain connects TRBV20-1 to TRBJ2-1; TRBD2 might be the D (6 bases). Germline V gives CDR1 DFQATT, CDR2 SNEGSKA (reference sequence). Trimming removed 2 bases from V and 9 bases from J, with 26 bases in between. The CDR3 runs to 17 residues.

This clonotype was recorded many times. The chain employs TRBV5-1 and TRBJ2-1; 8 positions match TRBD2. V was pared by 4 bases and J by 3 bases, with 6 bases of the junction left unmatched. The CDR3 contains 15 residues. Germline V gene sequence: CDR1 SGHRS, CDR2 YFSETQ. The CDR3 region is CASSPSGSSYNEQFF. DNA of the CDR3: TGCGCCAGCAGCCCAAGCGGGAGTAGCTACAATGAGCAGTTCTTC.

This clonotype was observed a handful of times. The chain carries TRBV5-4 and TRBJ2-7; 9 bases align to TRBD2. The J segment lost 1 base and the V segment lost 2 bases, leaving 10 bases of the junction unmatched. Germline V lookup: CDR1 SGHNT, CDR2 YYREEE (reference sequence). CDR3 length: 17 amino acids. The CDR3 is CASSLGLAGVGSYEQYF. The CDR3 DNA reads TGTGCCAGCAGCTTAGGATTAGCGGGAGTGGGGTCCTACGAGCAGTACTTC.

The V and J genes are TRBV15 and TRBJ2-5; a weak D match, TRBD2 (6 bases). The V gene lost 3 bases and the J gene lost 5 bases, with 13 bases spanning the gap. Germline V CDR1 and CDR2: LNHNV, YYDKDF (reference sequence). The CDR3 loop spans 14 amino acids. DNA of the CDR3: TGTGCCACCAGCAGGGGAGGAGTTGGGGAGACCCAGTACTTC. Amino acid sequence: CATSRGGVGETQYF.

At least ten counts were recorded for this clonotype. This chain links TRBV11-2 with TRBJ2-1, with 9 bases lining up with TRBD2. V shed 0 bases and J 6 bases; nucleotides not matched to a gene: 3. The germline gives CDR1 SGHAT, CDR2 FQNNGV. CDR3 length equals 15 residues. The CDR3 bases are TGTGCCAGCAGCTTAGAGCTAGCGGGAAGCAATGAGCAGTTCTTC. Translation gives CASSLELAGSNEQFF.

J is TRBJ2-3 and V is TRBV12-3 or TRBV12-4, with D perhaps TRBD1 (7 bases). The V end was cut by 5 bases, the J end by 2 bases, with 14 bases between. This CDR3 is 15 amino acids long. The DNA for the CDR3 is TGTGCCAGCAGTATCCAGGGGGGATACACAGATACGCAGTATTTT. Protein sequence: CASSIQGGYTDTQYF.

The gene calls are TRBV15 and TRBJ2-7; D is perhaps TRBD1 (6 bases). V lost 6 bases to trimming and J lost 3 bases, with 12 bases between them. The CDR3 is 13 amino acids. Per germline, CDR1 LNHNV and CDR2 YYDKDF (reference sequence). DNA of the CDR3: TGTGCCACCAGTCCGGGACACGACTACGAGCAGTACTTC. Its protein product is CATSPGHDYEQYF.

This clonotype was seen more than once but under ten times. The V call is TRBV6-1, the J call TRBJ1-2; 7 nucleotides match TRBD1. Losses at the gene ends were 7 bases for V and 5 bases for J; bases not matched to a gene: 7. Germline V gene sequence: CDR1 MNHNS, CDR2 SASEGT. The CDR3 length is 13 residues. This CDR3 reads CASTKDRNYGYTF. CDR3 bases: TGTGCCAGCACTAAGGACAGGAATTATGGCTACACCTTC.

A word on this clonotype: The limits of the CDR3 on the DNA are not certain, so only TCRdb's listed CDR3 is given. J is TRBJ2-7 and V is TRBV7-8; the table assigns TRBD1, which was not confirmed against the DNA. Counting both end residues, the CDR3 totals 18 amino acids. Germline V CDR1 and CDR2: SGHVS, FQNEAQ. The chain's CDR3 is CASSSAPARGRDTYEQYF.

This clonotype has a count of ten or more. J is TRBJ2-5 and V is TRBV6-1; D gene unclear. The V end was cut by 7 bases, the J end by 4 bases, with 7 bases between. The CDR3 runs to 11 residues. Germline V lookup: CDR1 MNHNS, CDR2 SASEGT. As DNA, the CDR3 is TGTGCCAGCATTGGCTTAGAGACCCAGTACTTC. Its translation is CASIGLETQYF.

Notes on this clonotype: This sequence may be a read error, since a much larger clone differs from it by one base. The V gene is TRBV30, the J gene TRBJ1-5; D possibly corresponds to TRBD1 (5 bases). The CDR3 totals 17 residues. V lost 0 bases, J lost 4 bases, and 19 bases lay in between. Per germline, CDR1 GTSNPN and CDR2 SVGIG (reference sequence). CDR3 in DNA: TGTGCCTGGAGTGTACGGTCCGGGGCAGGTGAAAATCAGCCCCAGCATTTT. Translated: CAWSVRSGAGENQPQHF. Looking up the rest from reference TRBV30 and TRBJ1-5 gives the full variable domain: SQTIHQWPATLVQPVGSPLSLECTVEGTSNPNLYWYRQAAGRGLQLLFYSVGIGQISSEVPQNLSASRPQDRQFILSSKKLLLSDSGFYLCAWSVRSGAGENQPQHFGDGTRLSIL.

To note about this clonotype: The junction departs from germline at one end; a sequencing error may be responsible. The J gene is TRBJ2-7, the V gene TRBV7-2; D is unclear. The CDR3 sequence is 13 residues long. The germline gives CDR1 SGHTA, CDR2 FQGNSA. CDR3 residues: CASSLEFPYERYF. The DNA of the CDR3 is TGTGCCAGCAGCTTAGAATTTCCGTACGAGCGGTACTTC. Looking up the rest from reference TRBV7-2 and TRBJ2-7 gives the full variable domain: GAGVSQSPSNKVTEKGKDVELRCDPISGHTALYWYRQSLGQGLEFLIYFQGNSAPDKSGLPSDRFSAERTGGSVSTLTIQRTQQEDSAVYLCASSLEFPYERYFGPGTRLTVT.

This clonotype was observed at least ten times. The gene calls are TRBV19 and TRBJ2-2, with D tentatively TRBD1 (6 bases). This CDR3 region has 14 residues. Germline V CDR1 and CDR2: LNHDA, SQIVND (reference sequence). V was shortened by 6 bases and J by 4 bases, with 12 bases between the two germline ends. The CDR3 sequence: CASSTGQLTGELFF. The CDR3 bases are TGTGCCAGTAGCACGGGACAACTCACCGGGGAGCTGTTTTTT.

To note about this clonotype: It may be a read error: a sequence one base away is much more abundant. This sequence joins TRBV12-3 or TRBV12-4 and TRBJ2-1, with a tentative D call TRBD2 (7 bases). There are 16 residues in the CDR3. V was trimmed by 6 bases and J by 0 bases, leaving 15 bases between them. The CDR3 DNA reads as TGTGCCAGCAGGGGGGGGGCCGCCTTCTCCTACAATGAGCAGTTCTTC. This translates into CASRGGAAFSYNEQFF.

This clonotype was detected ten times or more. The chain carries TRBV20-1 and TRBJ2-7; 10 nucleotides agree with TRBD2. With V trimmed by 5 bases and J by 7 bases, 8 bases remained unmatched. The germline V gene has CDR1 DFQATT and CDR2 SNEGSKA (reference sequence). The CDR3 runs 13 residues. The CDR3 loop is CSAVLAGLGEQYF. Written as DNA, the CDR3 is TGCAGTGCTGTACTAGCGGGATTGGGGGAGCAGTACTTC.

Ten or more counts support this clonotype. The junction shows a germline mismatch at one end, possibly a read error. The chain couples TRBV10-1 to TRBJ2-2, with D tentatively TRBD1 (5 bases). Germline V CDR1 and CDR2: WNHNN, SYGVQD (reference sequence). The CDR3 runs to 15 residues. DNA of the CDR3: TGCGCCAGCGGTGAGAAGGGGCTAAACACCGGGGAGCTGTTTTTT. Protein sequence: CASGEKGLNTGELFF.

This clonotype was recorded many times. The CDR3 sequence is CASATTTEQYF. CDR3 coding DNA: TGCGCCAGCGCCACGACTACCGAGCAGTACTTC. This chain joins TRBV5-1 and TRBJ2-7, with D possibly TRBD2 on 5 matching bases. The V end was cut by 7 bases, the J end by 6 bases, with 11 bases between. The CDR3 is 11 amino acids. Germline loops: CDR1 SGHRS, CDR2 YFSETQ.

Note on this clonotype: The junction departs from germline at one end; a sequencing error may be responsible. This chain joins TRBV10-3 and TRBJ1-2, with 9 bases lining up with TRBD1. The germline V gene encodes CDR1 ENHRY and CDR2 SYGVKD. There are 16 residues in the CDR3. In nucleotides, the CDR3 is TGTGCCATCGGTGCTTATTCCGGGACAGGGAAAAATGGCTACGCCTTC. It is translated as CAIGAYSGTGKNGYAF.

The V and J genes are TRBV7-9 and TRBJ1-6; 7 bases line up with TRBD1. J lost 10 bases, V lost 5 bases, and 5 bases had no gene match. The CDR3 spans 13 residues. Germline CDR1 and CDR2: SEHNR and FQNEAQ (reference sequence). This chain's CDR3 is CASSRQGGSPLHF. CDR3 nucleotide sequence: TGTGCCAGCAGCCGACAGGGTGGGTCACCCCTCCACTTT.

This clonotype occurred many times. V gene TRBV3-1 combines with J gene TRBJ2-7, with 7 bases fitting TRBD2. Trimming cost V 4 bases and J 4 bases; bases outside gene matches: 13. The CDR3 is 16 amino acids. Germline V lookup: CDR1 LGHDT, CDR2 YNNKEL (reference sequence). Here the CDR3 reads CASSPTGAGAVYEQYF. The CDR3 nucleotides read TGTGCCAGCAGCCCGACGGGTGCGGGAGCCGTATACGAGCAGTACTTC.

This clonotype appeared many times. The chain uses TRBV6-4 and TRBJ1-2; TRBD1 aligns across 8 bases. The V and J ends lost 5 bases and 0 bases, in that order; junction bases with no gene match: 8. The germline V gene encodes CDR1 MRHNA and CDR2 SNTAGT. This CDR3 region has 16 residues. The CDR3 loop reads CASSPGGLNSNYGYTF. In nucleotides, the CDR3 is TGTGCCAGCAGTCCAGGGGGCCTCAATTCTAACTATGGCTACACCTTC.

This clonotype was detected ten times or more. The chain couples TRBV20-1 to TRBJ2-3; no reliable D call. The CDR3 runs to 12 residues. The V end was cut by 4 bases, the J end by 4 bases, with 9 bases between. Germline CDR1 DFQATT, CDR2 SNEGSKA (reference sequence). The CDR3 coding sequence is TGCAGTGCTACGGATGGGGCAGATACGCAGTATTTT. This sequence encodes CSATDGADTQYF.